Included here is one T cell receptor (beta chain) sequence, with context. Only in-frame clones appear in the TCRdb table, and some are missing; sequencing was by immunoSEQ multiplex PCR. Of around 140,000 clones detected, roughly nine tenths appear once; the ten largest clones hold over 6%. Germline loops: CDR1 SNHLY, CDR2 FYNNEI. The CDR3 runs 9 residues. The germline V and J ends were trimmed by 2 bases and 14 bases, with 6 bases remaining between them. The record originates from a study of control samples from healthy donors and cancer patients. This clonotype originated in a man aged 18-30 years in good health. This chain connects TRBV2 to TRBJ1-2; no clear D gene. Sequencing was done on a sample of blood. The CDR3 here is CASSELETF. CDR3 bases: TGTGCCAGCAGTGAACTGGAAACCTTC.